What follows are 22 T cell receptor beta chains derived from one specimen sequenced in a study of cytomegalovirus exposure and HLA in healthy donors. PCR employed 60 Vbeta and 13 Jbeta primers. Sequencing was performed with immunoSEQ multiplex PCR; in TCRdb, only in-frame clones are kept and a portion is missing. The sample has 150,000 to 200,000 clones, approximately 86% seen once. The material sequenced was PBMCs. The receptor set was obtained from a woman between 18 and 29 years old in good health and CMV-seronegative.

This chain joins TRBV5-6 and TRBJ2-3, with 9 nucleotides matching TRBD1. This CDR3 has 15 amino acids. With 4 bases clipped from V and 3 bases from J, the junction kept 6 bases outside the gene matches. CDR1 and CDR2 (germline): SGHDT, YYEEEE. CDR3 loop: CASSRGQGRTDTQYF. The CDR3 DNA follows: TGTGCCAGCAGCCGGGGACAGGGAAGAACAGATACGCAGTATTTT.

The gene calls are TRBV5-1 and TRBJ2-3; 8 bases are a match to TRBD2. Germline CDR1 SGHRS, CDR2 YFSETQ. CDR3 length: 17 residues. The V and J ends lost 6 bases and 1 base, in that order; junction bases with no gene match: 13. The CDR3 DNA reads TGCGCCAGCACGCCCTCCTTAGCGGGAAGACGCACAGATACGCAGTATTTT. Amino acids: CASTPSLAGRRTDTQYF.

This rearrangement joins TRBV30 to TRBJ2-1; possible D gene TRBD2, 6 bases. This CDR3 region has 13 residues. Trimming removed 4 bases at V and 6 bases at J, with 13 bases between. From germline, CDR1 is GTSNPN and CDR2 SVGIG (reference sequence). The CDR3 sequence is CAWMEGTLNEQFF. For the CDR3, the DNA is TGTGCCTGGATGGAGGGCACGCTCAATGAGCAGTTCTTC.

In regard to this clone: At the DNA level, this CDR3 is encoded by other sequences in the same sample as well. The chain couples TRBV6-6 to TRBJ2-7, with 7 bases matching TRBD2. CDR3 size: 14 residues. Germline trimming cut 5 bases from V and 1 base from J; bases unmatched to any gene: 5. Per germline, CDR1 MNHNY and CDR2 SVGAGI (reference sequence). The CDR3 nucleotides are TGTGCCAGCAGTCCGAGGGGACTATCCTACGAGCAGTACTTC. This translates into CASSPRGLSYEQYF.

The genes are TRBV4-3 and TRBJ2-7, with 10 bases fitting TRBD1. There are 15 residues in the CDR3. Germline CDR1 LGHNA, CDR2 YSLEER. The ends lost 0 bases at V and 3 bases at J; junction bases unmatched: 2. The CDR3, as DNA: TGCGCCAGCAGCCAAGACCGGACAGGGGGCTACGAGCAGTACTTC. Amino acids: CASSQDRTGGYEQYF.

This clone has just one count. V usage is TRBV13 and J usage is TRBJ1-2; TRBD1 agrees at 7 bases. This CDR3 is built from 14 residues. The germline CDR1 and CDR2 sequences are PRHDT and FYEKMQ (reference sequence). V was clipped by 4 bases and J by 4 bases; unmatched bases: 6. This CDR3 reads CASSSPDRIYGYTF. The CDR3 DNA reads TGTGCCAGCAGCTCTCCGGACAGGATCTATGGCTACACCTTC. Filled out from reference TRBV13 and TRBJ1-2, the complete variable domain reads AAGVIQSPRHLIKEKRETATLKCYPIPRHDTVYWYQQGPGQDPQFLISFYEKMQSDKGSIPDRFSAQQFSDYHSELNMSSLELGDSALYFCASSSPDRIYGYTFGSGTRLTVV.

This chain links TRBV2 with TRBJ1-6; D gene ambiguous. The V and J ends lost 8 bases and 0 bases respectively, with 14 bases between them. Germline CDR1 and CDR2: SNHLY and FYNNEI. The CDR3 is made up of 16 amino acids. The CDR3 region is CASEGRGSSYNSPLHF. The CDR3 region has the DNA TGTGCCAGCGAAGGACGAGGGAGCTCCTATAATTCACCCCTCCACTTT.

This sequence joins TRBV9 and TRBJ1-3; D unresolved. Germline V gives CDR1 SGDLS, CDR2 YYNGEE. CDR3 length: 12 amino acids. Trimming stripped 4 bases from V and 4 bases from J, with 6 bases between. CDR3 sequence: CASSPYGNTIYF. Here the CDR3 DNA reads TGTGCCAGCAGCCCCTACGGAAACACCATATATTTT.

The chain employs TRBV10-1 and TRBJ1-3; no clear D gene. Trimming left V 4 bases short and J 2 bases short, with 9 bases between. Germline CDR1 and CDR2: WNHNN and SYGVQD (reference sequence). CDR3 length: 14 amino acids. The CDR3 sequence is CASSVGATGNTIYF. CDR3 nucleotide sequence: TGCGCCAGCAGTGTGGGAGCAACTGGAAACACCATATATTTT.

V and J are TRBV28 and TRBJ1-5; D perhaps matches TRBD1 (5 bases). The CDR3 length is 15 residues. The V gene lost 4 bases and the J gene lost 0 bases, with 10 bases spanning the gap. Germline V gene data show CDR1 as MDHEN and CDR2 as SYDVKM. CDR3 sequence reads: CASSSAGISNQPQHF. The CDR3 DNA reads TGTGCCAGCAGTTCGGCAGGGATTAGCAATCAGCCCCAGCATTTT.

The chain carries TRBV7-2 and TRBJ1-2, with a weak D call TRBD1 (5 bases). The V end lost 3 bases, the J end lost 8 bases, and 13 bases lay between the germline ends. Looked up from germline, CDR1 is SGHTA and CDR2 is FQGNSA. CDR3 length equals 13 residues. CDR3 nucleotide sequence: TGTGCCAGCAGCTTCACCGGGGGTGGCGGCTACACCTTC. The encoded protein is CASSFTGGGGYTF.

In nucleotides, the CDR3 is TGTGCCAGCAGTGAAACGAAAGCGGGAGGGACCCAGTACTTC. This gives the protein CASSETKAGGTQYF. V usage is TRBV6-1 and J usage is TRBJ2-5; 9 bases line up with TRBD2. The CDR3 is 14 amino acids. Germline trimming cut 2 bases from V and 7 bases from J; bases unmatched to any gene: 5. Germline CDR1 reads MNHNS; CDR2 reads SASEGT.

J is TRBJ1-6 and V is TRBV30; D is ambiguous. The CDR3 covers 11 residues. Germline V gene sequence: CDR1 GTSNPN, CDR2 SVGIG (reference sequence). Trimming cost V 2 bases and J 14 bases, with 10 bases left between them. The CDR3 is CAWSIALTLHF. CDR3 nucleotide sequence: TGTGCCTGGAGTATAGCACTAACCCTCCACTTT.

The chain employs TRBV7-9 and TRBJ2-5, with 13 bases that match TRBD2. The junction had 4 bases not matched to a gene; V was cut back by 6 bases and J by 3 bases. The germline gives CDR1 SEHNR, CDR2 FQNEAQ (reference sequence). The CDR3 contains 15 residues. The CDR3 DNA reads TGTGCCAGCAGGTTCGGACTAGCGGGAGAAGAGACCCAGTACTTC. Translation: CASRFGLAGEETQYF.

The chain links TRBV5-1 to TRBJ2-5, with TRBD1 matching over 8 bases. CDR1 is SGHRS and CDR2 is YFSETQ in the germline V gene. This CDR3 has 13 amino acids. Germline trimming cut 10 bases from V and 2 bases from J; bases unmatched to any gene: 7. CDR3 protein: CAEDRGNQETQYF. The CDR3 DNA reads TGCGCCGAAGACAGGGGCAATCAAGAGACCCAGTACTTC.

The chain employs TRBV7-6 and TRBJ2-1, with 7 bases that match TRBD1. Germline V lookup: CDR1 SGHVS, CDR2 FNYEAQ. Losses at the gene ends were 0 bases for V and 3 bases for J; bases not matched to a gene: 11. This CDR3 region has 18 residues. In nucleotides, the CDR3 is TGTGCCAGCAGCTTAGCCCTTCGGGACAGCGAAATCTACAATGAGCAGTTCTTC. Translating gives CASSLALRDSEIYNEQFF. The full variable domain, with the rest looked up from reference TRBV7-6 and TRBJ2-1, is GAGVSQSPRYKVTKRGQDVALRCDPISGHVSLYWYRQALGQGPEFLTYFNYEAQQDKSGLPNDRFSAERPEGSISTLTIQRTEQRDSAMYRCASSLALRDSEIYNEQFFGPGTRLTVL.

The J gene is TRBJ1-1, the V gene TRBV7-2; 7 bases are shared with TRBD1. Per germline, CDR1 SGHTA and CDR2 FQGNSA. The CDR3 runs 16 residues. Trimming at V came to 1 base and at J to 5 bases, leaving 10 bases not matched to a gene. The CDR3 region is CASSLVGGREGTEAFF. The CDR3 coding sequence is TGTGCCAGCAGCTTAGTAGGGGGCAGGGAAGGAACTGAAGCTTTCTTT.

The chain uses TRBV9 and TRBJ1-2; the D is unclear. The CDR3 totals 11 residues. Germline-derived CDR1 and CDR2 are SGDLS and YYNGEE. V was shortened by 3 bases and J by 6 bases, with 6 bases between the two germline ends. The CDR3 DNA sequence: TGTGCCAGCAGCGCCCTCCATGGCTACACCTTC. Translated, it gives CASSALHGYTF. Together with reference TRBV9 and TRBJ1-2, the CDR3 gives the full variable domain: DSGVTQTPKHLITATGQRVTLRCSPRSGDLSVYWYQQSLDQGLQFLIQYYNGEERAKGNILERFSAQQFPDLHSELNLSSLELGDSALYFCASSALHGYTFGSGTRLTVV.

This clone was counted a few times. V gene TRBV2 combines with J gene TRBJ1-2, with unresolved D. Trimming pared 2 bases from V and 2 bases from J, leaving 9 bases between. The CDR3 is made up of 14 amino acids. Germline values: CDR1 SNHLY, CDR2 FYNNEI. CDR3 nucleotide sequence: TGTGCCAGCAGTGAAATCACAGCCAACTATGGCTACACCTTC. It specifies CASSEITANYGYTF.

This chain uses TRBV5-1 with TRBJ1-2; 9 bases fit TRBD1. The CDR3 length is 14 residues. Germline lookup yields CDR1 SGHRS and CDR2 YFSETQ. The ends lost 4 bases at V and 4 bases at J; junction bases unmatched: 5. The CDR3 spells CASSLGTGLYGYTF. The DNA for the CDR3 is TGCGCCAGCAGCCTTGGGACAGGGCTCTATGGCTACACCTTC. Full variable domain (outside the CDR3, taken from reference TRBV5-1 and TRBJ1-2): KAGVTQTPRYLIKTRGQQVTLSCSPISGHRSVSWYQQTPGQGLQFLFEYFSETQRNKGNFPGRFSGRQFSNSRSEMNVSTLELGDSALYLCASSLGTGLYGYTFGSGTRLTVV.

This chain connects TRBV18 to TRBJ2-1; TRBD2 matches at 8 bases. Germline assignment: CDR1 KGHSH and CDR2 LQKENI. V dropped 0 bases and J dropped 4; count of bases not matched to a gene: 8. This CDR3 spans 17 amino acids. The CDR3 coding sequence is TGTGCCAGCTCACCACCTCGGGAGGGCCGGTTTTACAATGAGCAGTTCTTC. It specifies CASSPPREGRFYNEQFF.

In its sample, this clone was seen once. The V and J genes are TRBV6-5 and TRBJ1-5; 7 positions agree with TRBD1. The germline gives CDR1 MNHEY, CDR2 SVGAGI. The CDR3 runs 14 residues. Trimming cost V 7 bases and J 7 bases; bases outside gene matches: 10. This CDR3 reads CASTFHRGDQPQHF. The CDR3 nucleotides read TGTGCCAGCACCTTTCACAGGGGAGACCAGCCCCAGCATTTT.